The 4 T cell receptor beta chains listed next were all sequenced from one sample in a study of blood T cell repertoires in COVID-19. Sequenced by immunoSEQ multiplex PCR; TCRdb stores in-frame clones only, minus some. Of approximately 300,000 clones in the sample, 87% were seen once. Specimen: peripheral blood. These receptors all stem from a man between 45 and 60 years old with active or convalescent COVID-19.

The gene calls are TRBV2 and TRBJ2-7; D might be TRBD1 (6 bases). Trimming pared 6 bases from V and 7 bases from J, leaving 16 bases between. Germline V gene lookup returns CDR1 SNHLY and CDR2 FYNNEI. The CDR3 sequence is 13 residues long. This chain's CDR3 is CASSPSRQGEQYF. In DNA form, the CDR3 reads TGTGCCAGCAGCCCCAGTAGGCAGGGGGAGCAGTACTTC.

The chain couples TRBV2 to TRBJ1-6; no clear D gene. The germline V and J ends were trimmed by 4 bases and 7 bases, with 8 bases remaining between them. Germline CDR1 is SNHLY and CDR2 is FYNNEI. The CDR3 consists of 13 residues. The CDR3 region is CASSANTNSPLHF. DNA for the CDR3: TGTGCCAGCAGTGCAAACACCAATTCACCCCTCCACTTT. Supplemented by reference TRBV2 and TRBJ1-6, the full variable domain reads EPEVTQTPSHQVTQMGQEVILRCVPISNHLYFYWYRQILGQKVEFLVSFYNNEISEKSEIFDDQFSVERPDGSNFTLKIRSTKLEDSAMYFCASSANTNSPLHFGNGTRLTVT.

The rearrangement uses TRBV28 and TRBJ1-2, with 8 positions matching TRBD1. Germline CDR1 reads MDHEN; CDR2 reads SYDVKM. The CDR3 is made up of 14 amino acids. The junction had 9 bases not matched to a gene; V was cut back by 5 bases and J by 7 bases. Written as DNA, the CDR3 is TGTGCCAGCAGTCGTTATACAGGGGGGGTTGGCTACACCTTC. Translating gives CASSRYTGGVGYTF.

The chain couples TRBV6-5 to TRBJ1-1, with 8 bases identical to TRBD1. The CDR3 runs to 15 residues. Germline V lookup: CDR1 MNHEY, CDR2 SVGAGI. The V segment lost 8 bases and the J segment 1 base; nucleotides outside the gene matches: 9. CDR3 region: CASLPGGARNTEAFF. In nucleotides, the CDR3 is TGTGCCAGCCTCCCAGGGGGCGCACGGAACACTGAAGCTTTCTTT.